The present entry profiles one TCR beta chain with its context. Its antigen remains unidentified. The sample originates from a study of blood T cells in healthy people across ages. Study-level findings and limits: Changes seen in expanded clonotypes were possibly confounded by donor CMV status left unknown.

Combining a sample-barcoded 5' primer with a J-beta primer mix, a second PCR ran for 7 to 11 cycles. TCRdb reprocessed the 5' RACE reads with MiXCR, giving one entry per CDR3 protein. The profile shows approximately 1,700,000 distinct CDR3 sequences, approximately 39% of them singletons. CDR1 MDHEN and CDR2 SYDVKM come from the germline V gene. Trimming took off 3 bases at V and 8 bases at J, with 7 bases between the two ends. The CDR3 extends over 11 amino acids. Sequences were obtained from blood. The source of this sequence is a human donor in good health. V gene TRBV28 combines with J gene TRBJ1-2; unclear D gene. The CDR3 here is CASSFEKGYTF. The CDR3 region has the DNA TGTGCCAGCAGTTTTGAAAAGGGCTACACCTTC.